This T cell receptor (beta chain) is from a study of T cell repertoires in cytomegalovirus infection. MiXCR, run by TCRdb on the reads, gives a single entry per CDR3 protein. The repertoire holds 150,000 to 200,000 distinct CDR3 sequences, about a sixth seen once, with 20% to 25% in the top ten. This CDR3 is 16 amino acids long. V was pared by 3 bases and J by 5 bases, with 8 bases of the junction left unmatched. The germline V gene encodes CDR1 LNHDA and CDR2 SQIVND (reference sequence). The receptor comes from a human donor in good health (CMV status not recorded). Some clones in this sample may be carry-over from other donors' samples. Sequences were obtained from CD8+ T cells from PBMCs. The chain links TRBV19 to TRBJ2-1; 9 nucleotides agree with TRBD2. Here the CDR3 reads CASSISGGGADNEQFF. In DNA form, the CDR3 reads TGTGCCAGTAGTATCTCGGGCGGGGGGGCCGACAATGAGCAGTTCTTC.